The present T cell receptor (beta chain) was sequenced within a study of cytomegalovirus exposure and HLA in healthy donors. Findings of the study overall: Looking again later, the authors saw that most CMV-associated TCR beta chains seemed HLA-restricted.

The CDR3 spans 14 residues. Trimming removed 7 bases at V and 1 base at J, with 14 bases between. The germline gives CDR1 SGHAT, CDR2 FQNNGV. About this clone: Its antigen remains unknown.

Primers included in the PCR were 60 Vbeta and 13 Jbeta primers. TCRdb's copy holds only in-frame clones and misses some; the assay was immunoSEQ multiplex PCR. The data show about 210,000 clones, about four fifths seen once. This clonotype originated in a woman aged 45 to 65 in good health and CMV-seropositive. V usage is TRBV11-2 and J usage is TRBJ2-7; D unresolved. The sequenced material came from PBMCs. CDR3 protein: CASTVDIQSYEQYF. DNA of the CDR3: TGTGCCAGCACTGTAGACATCCAGTCCTACGAGCAGTACTTC.